These 14 T cell receptor beta chains share one sample of origin, sequenced in a study of blood T cells in healthy people across ages. A J-beta primer mix and a sample-barcoded 5' primer were used in a second PCR of roughly 7 to 12 cycles. TCRdb reprocessed the 5' RACE reads with MiXCR, giving one entry per CDR3 protein. The sample lists approximately 800,000 distinct CDR3 sequences, 25% seen once, with approximately 4% in the top ten. In addition, the sample was reused for a study of T cells of mothers and their children.

Sequencing was performed on blood. The receptors originated from a boy aged 5-17 years in good health.

The chain recombines TRBV7-9 with TRBJ1-2, with TRBD1 matching 7 bases. The CDR3 is made up of 15 amino acids. Per the germline V gene, CDR1 is SEHNR and CDR2 is FQNEAQ (reference sequence). The J segment lost 3 bases and the V segment lost 3 bases, leaving 7 bases of the junction unmatched. Written as DNA, the CDR3 is TGTGCCAGCAGCTTGGCTCACAGGGGCGACTATGGCTACACCTTC. Its translation is CASSLAHRGDYGYTF.

V is TRBV7-6 and J is TRBJ2-7; perhaps D is TRBD1 or TRBD2 (5 bases each). Trimming cost V 3 bases and J 6 bases, with 12 bases left between them. Germline CDR1 reads SGHVS; CDR2 reads FNYEAQ. The CDR3 is 13 amino acids. In nucleotides, the CDR3 is TGTGCCAGCAGCTTGGGACGATCCCTCGAGCAGTACTTC. Translation: CASSLGRSLEQYF.

This clonotype occurred many times. The chain's CDR3 is CASSFGGTDTQYF. Written as DNA, the CDR3 is TGTGCCAGCAGCTTCGGGGGCACAGATACGCAGTATTTT. The V call is TRBV12-3 or TRBV12-4, the J call TRBJ2-3, with D possibly matching TRBD2 (5 bases). Trimming stripped 6 bases from V and 1 base from J, with 8 bases between. The CDR3 spans 13 residues.

The table lists this clonotype with a few counts. The chain recombines TRBV10-3 with TRBJ1-1; D not resolved. Trimming removed 2 bases from V and 11 bases from J, with 12 bases in between. CDR3 length: 12 residues. Germline lookup yields CDR1 ENHRY and CDR2 SYGVKD. In DNA form, the CDR3 reads TGTGCCATCAGTGAGGGTGAGGGTGAGGCTTTCTTT. This encodes CAISEGEGEAFF.

At least ten counts were recorded for this clonotype. The chain is built from TRBV7-2 and TRBJ2-1; 10 positions agree with TRBD2. Germline lookup yields CDR1 SGHTA and CDR2 FQGNSA. This CDR3 has 15 amino acids. V was clipped by 5 bases and J by 4 bases; unmatched bases: 5. The CDR3 region has the DNA TGTGCCAGCAGCCCGGAACTAGCGGGGTACAATGAGCAGTTCTTC. It encodes CASSPELAGYNEQFF.

Concerning this clonotype itself: The final CDR3 position lacks the conserved phenylalanine or tryptophan, pointing to a likely read error. The chain employs TRBV9 and TRBJ1-5; a possible D gene is TRBD1 (6 bases). Per the germline V gene, CDR1 is SGDLS and CDR2 is YYNGEE. The CDR3 has 15 amino acids. Trimming removed 4 bases at V and 1 base at J, with 12 bases between. CDR3 in DNA: TGTGCCAGCAGCCGGGGGCAGGGGAGCAATCAGCCCCAGCATCTT. Its translation is CASSRGQGSNQPQHL.

This clonotype has a handful of counts. The V call is TRBV9, the J call TRBJ2-2; 12 bases are a match to TRBD2. V trimming: 1 base; J trimming: 5 bases; junction bases outside the gene matches: 6. Germline values: CDR1 SGDLS, CDR2 YYNGEE. The CDR3 is 17 amino acids. The CDR3 is CASSVSRTSGDTGELFF. DNA of the CDR3: TGTGCCAGCAGCGTATCGAGGACTAGCGGGGATACCGGGGAGCTGTTTTTT.

This chain uses TRBV7-2 with TRBJ2-3, with 10 bases lining up with TRBD1. This CDR3 contains 16 residues. The germline V gene encodes CDR1 SGHTA and CDR2 FQGNSA. V lost 3 bases to trimming and J lost 6 bases; unmatched junction nucleotides: 9. The CDR3 DNA follows: TGTGCCAGCAGCTTTACGCCGGGACAGGGGATCGATACGCAGTATTTT. This translates into CASSFTPGQGIDTQYF.

This CDR3 reads CASSLVNRAEDEQFF. As DNA, the CDR3 is TGTGCCAGCAGCTTAGTTAACAGGGCGGAAGATGAGCAGTTCTTC. V and J are TRBV11-2 and TRBJ2-1; D perhaps matches TRBD1 (6 bases). Germline V CDR1 and CDR2: SGHAT, FQNNGV. V was clipped by 1 base and J by 8 bases, with 15 bases between them. This CDR3 comprises 15 residues. Looking up the rest from reference TRBV11-2 and TRBJ2-1 gives the full variable domain: EAGVAQSPRYKIIEKRQSVAFWCNPISGHATLYWYQQILGQGPKLLIQFQNNGVVDDSQLPKDRFSAERLKGVDSTLKIQPAKLEDSAVYLCASSLVNRAEDEQFFGPGTRLTVL.

J is TRBJ2-7 and V is TRBV25-1; 11 bases map to TRBD2. CDR3 size: 13 residues. J lost 6 bases, V lost 9 bases, and 7 bases had no gene match. Germline values: CDR1 MGHDK, CDR2 SYGVNS. The CDR3 loop reads CASELAGGSEQYF. DNA of the CDR3: TGTGCCAGTGAATTAGCGGGGGGGAGCGAGCAGTACTTC.

To note about this clonotype: The germline gene is not matched at one end of the junction; a read error may be the cause. CDR3 nucleotides: TGTGCCAGTAGTTTGGGGACTAGAATACAAGAGACCCAGTACTTC. This gives the protein CASSLGTRIQETQYF. This chain links TRBV12-3 or TRBV12-4 with TRBJ2-5, with 8 bases aligning to TRBD2. There are 15 residues in the CDR3.

This clonotype has more than one count but fewer than ten. The chain links TRBV11-2 to TRBJ2-7, with 8 nucleotides matching TRBD1. Germline V gene lookup returns CDR1 SGHAT and CDR2 FQNNGV. V shed 5 bases, J shed 7 bases, and the junction held 7 bases outside the gene matches. The CDR3 consists of 13 residues. The CDR3 is CASSMTGANEQYF. DNA of the CDR3: TGTGCCAGCAGCATGACAGGGGCGAATGAGCAGTACTTC.

The rearrangement uses TRBV20-1 and TRBJ2-7; 9 nucleotides line up with TRBD2. The J segment lost 2 bases and the V segment lost 1 base, leaving 3 bases of the junction unmatched. The CDR3 is made up of 14 amino acids. Germline V gene lookup returns CDR1 DFQATT and CDR2 SNEGSKA (reference sequence). The DNA for the CDR3 is TGCAGTGCTAGAGGACTAGCGGAGACCTACGAGCAGTACTTC. Its translation is CSARGLAETYEQYF.

CDR3 region: CAIRDRGSPLHF. The CDR3 DNA reads TGTGCCATCAGGGACCGGGGTTCACCCCTCCACTTT. The V call is TRBV10-3, the J call TRBJ1-6; D is ambiguous. The CDR3 totals 12 residues. V lost 6 bases and J 9 bases, leaving 9 bases between the germline ends. Germline V lookup: CDR1 ENHRY, CDR2 SYGVKD.